This entry features one T cell receptor beta chain sequence. Cohort assignment relied on participant-reported clinical history. Recovered status in Cohort 3 required two negative PCRs, clearance, or symptom resolution. The data originate from a study of blood T cell repertoires in COVID-19. Across the study: Sources were T cells, B-cell-depleted T cells, or PBMCs; the material itself was cDNA or gDNA.

The CDR3 contains 15 residues. The trim removed 6 bases at V and 6 bases at J, leaving 6 bases unmatched. The germline V gene encodes CDR1 SNHLY and CDR2 FYNNEI. Under the authors' procedure: Counts of nucleated cells, estimated from reference gene primer amplification, were obtained. Only in-frame clones appear in the TCRdb table, and some are missing; sequencing was by immunoSEQ multiplex PCR. The V and J calls and clone size come from that table; D and trimming were worked out from the DNA. The data hold about 410,000 clones, with roughly 87% observed a single time. The V gene is TRBV2, the J gene TRBJ2-1, with 12 bases matching TRBD2. What was sequenced was PBMCs or T cells enriched from blood (not recorded which). This receptor was obtained from a man aged 18 to 29 who had recovered from COVID-19. For the CDR3, the DNA is TGTGCCAGCAGCCGACTAGCGGGGGCCGGCAATGAGCAGTTCTTC. This sequence encodes CASSRLAGAGNEQFF.